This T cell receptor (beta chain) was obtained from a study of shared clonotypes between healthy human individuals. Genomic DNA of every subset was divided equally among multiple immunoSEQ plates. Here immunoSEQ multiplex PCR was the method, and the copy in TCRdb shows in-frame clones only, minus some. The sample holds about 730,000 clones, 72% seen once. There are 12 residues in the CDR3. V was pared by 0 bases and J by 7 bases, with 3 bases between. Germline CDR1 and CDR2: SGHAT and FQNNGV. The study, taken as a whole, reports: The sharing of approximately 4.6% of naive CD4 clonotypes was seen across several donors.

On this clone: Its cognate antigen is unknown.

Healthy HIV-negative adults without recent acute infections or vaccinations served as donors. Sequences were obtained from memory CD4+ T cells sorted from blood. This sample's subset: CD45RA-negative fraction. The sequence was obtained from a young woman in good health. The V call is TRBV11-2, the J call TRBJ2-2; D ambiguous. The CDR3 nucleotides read TGTGCCAGCAGCTTAGAGATCGGGGAGCTGTTTTTT. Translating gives CASSLEIGELFF.